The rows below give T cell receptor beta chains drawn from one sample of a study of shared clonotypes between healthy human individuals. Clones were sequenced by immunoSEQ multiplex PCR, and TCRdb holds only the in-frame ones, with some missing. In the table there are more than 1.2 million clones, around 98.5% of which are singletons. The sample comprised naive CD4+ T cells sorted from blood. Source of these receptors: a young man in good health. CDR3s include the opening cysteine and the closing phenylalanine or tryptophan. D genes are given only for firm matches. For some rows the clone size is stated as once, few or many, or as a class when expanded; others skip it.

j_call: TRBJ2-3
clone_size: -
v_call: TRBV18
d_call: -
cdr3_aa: CASSPQPSTDTQYF
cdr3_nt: TGTGCCAGCTCACCACAGCCTAGCACAGATACGCAGTATTTT

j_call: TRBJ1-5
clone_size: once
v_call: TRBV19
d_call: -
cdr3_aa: CASSIDGGGQPQHF
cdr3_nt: TGTGCCAGTAGTATAGATGGCGGGGGACAGCCCCAGCATTTT

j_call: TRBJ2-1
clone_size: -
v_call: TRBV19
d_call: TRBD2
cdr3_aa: CASRGLANRPVGEQFF
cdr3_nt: TGTGCCAGTAGGGGACTAGCTAACCGCCCGGTGGGTGAGCAGTTCTTC

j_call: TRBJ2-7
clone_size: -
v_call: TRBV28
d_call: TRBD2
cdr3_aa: CASRGSGTSGIFEQYF
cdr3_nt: TGTGCCAGCAGAGGTTCCGGGACTAGCGGGATATTCGAGCAGTACTTC

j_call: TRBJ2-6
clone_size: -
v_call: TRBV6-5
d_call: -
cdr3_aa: CASTDSGANVLTF
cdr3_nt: TGTGCCAGCACCGACTCTGGGGCCAACGTCCTGACTTTC

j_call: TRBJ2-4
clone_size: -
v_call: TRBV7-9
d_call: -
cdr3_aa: CASSLAVGNIQYF
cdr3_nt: TGTGCCAGCAGCTTAGCCGTGGGAAACATTCAGTACTTC

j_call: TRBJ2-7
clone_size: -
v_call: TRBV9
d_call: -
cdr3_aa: CASSPYRDGEQYF
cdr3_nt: TGTGCCAGCAGCCCATACAGGGATGGGGAGCAGTACTTC

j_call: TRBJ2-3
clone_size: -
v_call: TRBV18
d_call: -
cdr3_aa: CASSPPGGRTDTQYF
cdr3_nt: TGTGCCAGCTCACCACCTGGGGGACGCACAGATACGCAGTATTTT

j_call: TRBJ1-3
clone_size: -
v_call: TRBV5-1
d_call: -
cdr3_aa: CASSLRPRESGNTIYF
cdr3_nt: TGCGCCAGCAGCTTGAGGCCCCGGGAGTCAGGAAACACCATATATTTT

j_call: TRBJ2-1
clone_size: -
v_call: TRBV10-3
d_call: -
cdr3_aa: CATTDRSSYNEQFF
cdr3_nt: TGTGCCACGACAGACAGAAGCTCCTACAATGAGCAGTTCTTC

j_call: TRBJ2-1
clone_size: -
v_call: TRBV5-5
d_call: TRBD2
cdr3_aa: CASSQTSGEQFF
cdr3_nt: TGTGCCAGCAGCCAGACTAGCGGCGAGCAGTTCTTC

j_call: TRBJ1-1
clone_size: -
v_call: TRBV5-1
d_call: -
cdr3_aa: CASSVFPPNTEAFF
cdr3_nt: TGCGCCAGCAGCGTTTTTCCCCCCAACACTGAAGCTTTCTTT

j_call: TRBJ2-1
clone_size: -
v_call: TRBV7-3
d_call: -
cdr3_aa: CASSLGSYNEQFF
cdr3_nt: TGTGCCAGCAGCTTGGGCTCCTACAATGAGCAGTTCTTC

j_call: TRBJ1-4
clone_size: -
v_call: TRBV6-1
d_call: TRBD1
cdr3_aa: CASSGDRAEKLFF
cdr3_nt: TGTGCCAGCAGTGGGGACAGGGCAGAAAAACTGTTTTTT

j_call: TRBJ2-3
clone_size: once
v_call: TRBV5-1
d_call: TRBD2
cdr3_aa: CASSLGLATDTQYF
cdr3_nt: TGCGCCAGCAGCTTGGGACTAGCCACAGATACGCAGTATTTT

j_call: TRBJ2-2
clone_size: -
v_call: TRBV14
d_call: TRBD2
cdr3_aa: CASSQEHVGLAGLTGELFF
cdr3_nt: TGTGCCAGCAGCCAAGAACATGTGGGACTAGCGGGACTAACCGGGGAGCTGTTTTTT

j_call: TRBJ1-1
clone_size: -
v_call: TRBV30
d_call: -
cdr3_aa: CALRGGRTEAFF
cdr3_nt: TGTGCCCTAAGGGGGGGACGAACTGAAGCTTTCTTT